The clone carrying this T cell receptor beta chain was recorded a few times. V was trimmed by 3 bases and J by 4 bases, leaving 10 bases between them. Per germline, CDR1 MNHEY and CDR2 SMNVEV (reference sequence). This CDR3 is built from 13 residues. TCRdb itself ran the RT-PCR reads through MiXCR, one entry per CDR3 protein. The profile shows about 700,000 distinct CDR3 sequences, about 14% of them singletons. The clonotype comes from a female donor in good health, serving as a healthy control. The sequenced sample consisted of memory CD4+ T cells from blood. The chain employs TRBV27 and TRBJ2-7; tentative D call: TRBD1 (5 bases). CDR3 region: CASSFIDSYEQYF. The CDR3, as DNA: TGTGCCAGCAGTTTTATCGACAGTTACGAGCAGTACTTC.